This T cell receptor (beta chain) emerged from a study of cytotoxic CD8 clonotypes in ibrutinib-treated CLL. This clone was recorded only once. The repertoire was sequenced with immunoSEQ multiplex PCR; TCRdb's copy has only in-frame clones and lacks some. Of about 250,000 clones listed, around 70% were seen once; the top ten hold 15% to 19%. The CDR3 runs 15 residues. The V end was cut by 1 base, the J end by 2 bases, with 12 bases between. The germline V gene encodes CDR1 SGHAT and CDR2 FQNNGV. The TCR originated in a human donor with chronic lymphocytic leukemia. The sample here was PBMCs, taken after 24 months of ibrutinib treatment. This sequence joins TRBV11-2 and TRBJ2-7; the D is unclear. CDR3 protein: CASSLAVVNPYEQYF. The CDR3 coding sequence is TGTGCCAGCAGCTTAGCGGTTGTAAACCCCTACGAGCAGTACTTC.